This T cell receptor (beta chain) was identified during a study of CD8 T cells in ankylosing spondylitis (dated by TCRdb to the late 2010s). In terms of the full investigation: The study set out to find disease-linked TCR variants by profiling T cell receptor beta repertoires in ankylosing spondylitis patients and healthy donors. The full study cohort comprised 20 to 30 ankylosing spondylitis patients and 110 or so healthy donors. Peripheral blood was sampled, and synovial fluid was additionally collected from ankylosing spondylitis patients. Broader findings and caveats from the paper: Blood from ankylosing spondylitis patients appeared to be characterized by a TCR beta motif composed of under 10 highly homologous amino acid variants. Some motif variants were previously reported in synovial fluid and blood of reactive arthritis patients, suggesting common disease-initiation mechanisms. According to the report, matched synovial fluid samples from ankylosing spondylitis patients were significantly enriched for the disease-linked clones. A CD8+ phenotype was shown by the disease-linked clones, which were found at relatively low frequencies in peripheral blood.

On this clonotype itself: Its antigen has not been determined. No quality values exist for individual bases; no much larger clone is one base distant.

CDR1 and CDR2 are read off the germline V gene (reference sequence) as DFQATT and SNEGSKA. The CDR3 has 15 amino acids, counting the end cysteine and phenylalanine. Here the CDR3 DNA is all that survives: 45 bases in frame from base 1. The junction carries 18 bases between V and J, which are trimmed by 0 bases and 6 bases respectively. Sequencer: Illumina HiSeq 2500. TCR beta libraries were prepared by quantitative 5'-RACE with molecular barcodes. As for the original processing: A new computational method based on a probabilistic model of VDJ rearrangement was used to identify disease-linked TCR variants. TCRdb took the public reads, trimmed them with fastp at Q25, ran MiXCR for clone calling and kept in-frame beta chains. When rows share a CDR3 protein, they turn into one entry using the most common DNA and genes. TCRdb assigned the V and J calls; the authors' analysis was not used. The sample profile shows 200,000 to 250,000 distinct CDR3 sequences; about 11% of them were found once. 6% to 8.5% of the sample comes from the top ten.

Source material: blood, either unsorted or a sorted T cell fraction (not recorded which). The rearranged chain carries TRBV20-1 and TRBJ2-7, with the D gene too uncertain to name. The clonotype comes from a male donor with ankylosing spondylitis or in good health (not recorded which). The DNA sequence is TGCAGTGCTAGAGATTGGCGTCAGGAATCGTCCGAGCAGTACTTC. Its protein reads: CSARDWRQESSEQYF.